This passage covers 4 T cell receptor beta chains from one sample sequenced in a study of T-cell memory formation after mild COVID-19. TCRdb re-called the 5' RACE reads through MiXCR, storing one row per CDR3 protein. Of about 340,000 distinct CDR3 sequences listed, about 15% were seen once; the top ten hold about 22%. What was sequenced was PBMCs or a T cell subset sorted from them (not recorded which). The source is a man in his late teens or twenties who had mild COVID-19 (a few samples of this study predate the infection). Cell type and time point are not known.

V is TRBV5-1 and J is TRBJ1-6; the D is unclear. Trimming removed 1 base from V and 10 bases from J, with 12 bases in between. CDR1 is SGHRS, CDR2 YFSETQ, per germline. The CDR3 has 14 residues. The CDR3 protein is CASSLTFVGSPLHF. DNA of the CDR3: TGCGCCAGCAGCTTGACGTTTGTGGGATCACCCCTCCACTTT.

In this sample, this clonotype turned up a few times. The rearrangement uses TRBV9 and TRBJ2-1; D is perhaps TRBD1 (6 bases). Germline V CDR1 and CDR2: SGDLS, YYNGEE. This CDR3 spans 15 amino acids. V dropped 0 bases and J dropped 6 bases, with 13 bases sitting between them. The CDR3 coding sequence is TGTGCCAGCAGCGTAGGCAGGGGCCTCTCCAATGAGCAGTTCTTC. Encoded protein: CASSVGRGLSNEQFF.

The V gene is TRBV7-9, the J gene TRBJ2-1, with D possibly being TRBD2 (5 bases). Germline CDR1 and CDR2: SEHNR and FQNEAQ (reference sequence). The CDR3 covers 16 residues. The V gene lost 1 base and the J gene lost 0 bases, with 10 bases spanning the gap. CDR3 in DNA: TGTGCCAGCAGCTTAGTACGGGGTCTCTCCTACAATGAGCAGTTCTTC. As protein: CASSLVRGLSYNEQFF.

The rearrangement joins TRBV5-1 to TRBJ2-3; D remains unclear. CDR3 size: 15 residues. The germline V and J ends were trimmed by 0 bases and 0 bases, with 8 bases remaining between them. CDR1 and CDR2 from the germline V gene are SGHRS and YFSETQ. The CDR3 is CASSLGDASTDTQYF. CDR3 bases: TGCGCCAGCAGCTTGGGGGATGCGAGCACAGATACGCAGTATTTT.